This T cell receptor (beta chain) was obtained from a study of blood T cell repertoires in COVID-19. Study-wide background: Acute and convalescent COVID-19 samples came from the United States, Italy and Spain.

Per the study methods: By means of reference gene primer amplification, nucleated cell counts were estimated. Measured with immunoSEQ multiplex PCR; TCRdb has only the in-frame clones, and not every one. V and J calls and clone size are copied from that table; D and trimming were computed from the DNA. This table holds roughly 97,000 clones, approximately 80% found once. Trimming cost V 4 bases and J 4 bases; bases outside gene matches: 3. Germline V lookup: CDR1 SGHRS, CDR2 YFSETQ. This CDR3 region has 16 residues. This sequence was found in a man aged 70-80 years with acute or convalescent COVID-19. The gene calls are TRBV5-1 and TRBJ2-4; 15 bases agree with TRBD2. Sequencing input: peripheral blood. CDR3 bases: TGCGCCAGCAGCAGCGGGACTAGCGGGGGGAAAAACATTCAGTACTTC. Its protein product is CASSSGTSGGKNIQYF.